A single sample gave rise to the 9 T cell receptor beta chains below, sequenced in a study of cytomegalovirus exposure and HLA in healthy donors listed by TCRdb under 2017. The method was the immunoSEQ multiplex PCR assay. For the multiplex PCR, a mixture combining 60 forward primers for TCR Vbeta segments and 13 reverse primers for TCR Jbeta segments was used. Drawn from immuneACCESS, this table holds only the in-frame rearrangements with V and J called that TCRdb kept. Clones are partly lost; checked studies trace under half to an unresolved V gene and leave the rest unexplained. The table for this sample lists 93,000 or so clones; approximately 66% of them were counted only once. The ten largest clones take up 2.5% to 4% of the sample. The sequencing input was PBMCs. These receptors all come from a woman aged 45 to 65 in good health and CMV-seronegative.

This chain links TRBV7-2 with TRBJ1-2, with D maybe TRBD1 (5 bases). The V and J ends lost 2 bases and 2 bases respectively, with 6 bases between them. The CDR3 covers 13 residues. CDR1 and CDR2 (germline): SGHTA, FQGNSA. CDR3 residues: CASSLRQNYGYTF. The CDR3 DNA reads as TGTGCCAGCAGCTTACGACAGAACTATGGCTACACCTTC.

The V call is TRBV7-2, the J call TRBJ2-5; 9 bases line up with TRBD1. CDR3 length: 16 residues. J gave up 4 bases and V 5 bases, and 11 bases lay outside the gene matches. In germline, CDR1 is SGHTA, CDR2 FQGNSA. The CDR3 sequence is CASSPLSGQGRETQYF. The CDR3, as DNA: TGTGCCAGCAGCCCCTTGAGCGGACAGGGGAGAGAGACCCAGTACTTC.

This chain uses TRBV13 with TRBJ2-7, with 7 bases lining up with TRBD2. Per germline, CDR1 PRHDT and CDR2 FYEKMQ (reference sequence). Trimming cost V 4 bases and J 2 bases; bases outside gene matches: 8. The CDR3 has 15 amino acids. The CDR3 loop reads CASSSRSGETYEQYF. The CDR3 DNA reads as TGTGCCAGCAGCTCGAGAAGCGGGGAGACCTACGAGCAGTACTTC.

This chain joins TRBV19 and TRBJ1-3, with D maybe TRBD1 (6 bases). Germline-derived CDR1 and CDR2 are LNHDA and SQIVND (reference sequence). Trimming left V 5 bases short and J 2 bases short, with 7 bases between. The CDR3 sequence is 13 residues long. CDR3 region: CASSQGTGNTIYF. The CDR3 nucleotides are TGTGCCAGTAGTCAGGGGACTGGAAACACCATATATTTT.

The V call is TRBV10-3, the J call TRBJ1-6; 7 bases align to TRBD1. The V gene's germline CDR1 is ENHRY and CDR2 SYGVKD. There are 13 residues in the CDR3. Unmatched junction bases numbered 4, after V lost 6 bases and J lost 8 bases. CDR3: CAIRTGIDSPLHF. In DNA form, the CDR3 reads TGTGCCATCAGGACAGGGATAGATTCACCCCTCCACTTT.

This chain joins TRBV5-8 and TRBJ2-7; 9 nucleotides agree with TRBD1. The trim removed 7 bases at V and 2 bases at J, leaving 7 bases unmatched. CDR1 is SGHTS and CDR2 is YDEGEE in the germline V gene. The CDR3 has 14 amino acids. CDR3 in amino acids: CASGDRQGAYEQYF. The DNA of the CDR3 is TGTGCCAGCGGGGACCGACAGGGGGCCTACGAGCAGTACTTC. Full variable domain (outside the CDR3, taken from reference TRBV5-8 and TRBJ2-7): EAGVTQSPTHLIKTRGQQATLRCSPISGHTSVYWYQQALGLGLQFLLWYDEGEERNRGNFPPRFSGRQFPNYSSELNVNALELEDSALYLCASGDRQGAYEQYFGPGTRLTVT.

This rearrangement joins TRBV7-2 to TRBJ2-2; possible D gene TRBD2, 6 bases. Trimming left V 1 base short and J 5 bases short, with 8 bases between. CDR1 is SGHTA, CDR2 FQGNSA, per germline. This CDR3 spans 14 amino acids. CDR3 sequence (DNA): TGTGCCAGCAGCTTAGGGACTACTACCGGGGAGCTGTTTTTT. It specifies CASSLGTTTGELFF.

With respect to this clone: At one boundary the junction diverges from the germline segment, which might be a read error. Other nucleotide sequences in the sample specify the same CDR3. This chain links TRBV4-1 with TRBJ2-3; the match to TRBD2 covers 11 bases. CDR3 size: 18 residues. Germline V gene lookup returns CDR1 MGHRA and CDR2 YSYEKL. Here the CDR3 DNA reads TGCGCCAGCAGCACCGGTAGCGGGAGGGTGCACCAGACAGATACGCAGTACTTT. This sequence encodes CASSTGSGRVHQTDTQYF.

This clone has only a few counts. This sequence joins TRBV21-1 and TRBJ1-2. TRBV21-1 is described as a pseudogene. The CDR3 has 13 residues. DNA of the CDR3: TGCCCAATGAGAACAAAGGCGGGGAATGGCTACACCTTC. It is translated as CPMRTKAGNGYTF.